This TCR beta chain was captured in a study of Ad26.COV2.S vaccination and SARS-CoV-2 variants. Sequencing was performed with immunoSEQ multiplex PCR; in TCRdb, only in-frame clones are kept and a portion is missing. The sample yields about 680,000 clones, about 90% seen once. Treatment meaning: some 20 received Ad26.COV2.S at low or high dose, single or two shots; 5 received placebo; per-sample allocation not given. Following the first vaccine or placebo injection, samples were taken on day 63. Findings of the study overall: Spike-specific TCR breadth was greater in vaccine than placebo recipients.

Germline lookup yields CDR1 SQVTM and CDR2 ANQGSEA. With 7 bases removed from V and 7 bases from J, the gap between germline ends came to 8 bases. This CDR3 region has 10 residues. Remarks on this clone: Its antigen remains unknown.

This receptor was obtained from a person aged 18-60 years who received the Ad26.COV2.S COVID-19 vaccine or a placebo. This specimen consisted of peripheral blood, obtained in a trial of Ad26.COV2.S vaccine versus placebo. V gene TRBV29-1 combines with J gene TRBJ2-1, with D maybe TRBD2 (6 bases). The chain's CDR3 is CSGRGNEQFF. CDR3 DNA: TGCAGCGGGCGGGGTAATGAGCAGTTCTTC.